This T cell receptor (beta chain) was sequenced for a study of blood T cell repertoires in COVID-19. On the study more broadly: T cells, B-cell-depleted T cells, or PBMCs provided the cDNA or gDNA that served as material.

The authors' processing: Nucleated cell number was recorded as an estimate derived from reference gene primer amplification. Some clones are missing from TCRdb's copy, which holds only in-frame ones; the method was immunoSEQ multiplex PCR. V and J calls and clone size are as listed in that table; D and trimming were resolved from the DNA. The table records 300,000 to 350,000 clones, about 90% of them present only once. This CDR3 spans 15 amino acids. Germline V gene lookup returns CDR1 LGHDT and CDR2 YNNKEL (reference sequence). V lost 4 bases to trimming and J lost 6 bases; unmatched junction nucleotides: 4. Living in 24 US areas, the participants were between roughly 18 and 89 years of age. Cohort allocation depended upon clinical history that participants reported.

The rearrangement joins TRBV3-1 (or the pseudogene TRBV3-2) to TRBJ2-2; 11 nucleotides match TRBD2. The specimen sequenced was PBMCs or T cells enriched from blood (not recorded which). The receptor was isolated from a man aged 25 to 45 who had recovered from COVID-19. Here the CDR3 DNA reads TGTGCCAGCAGCCTTAGCGGGGGGGCCGCCGGGGAGCTGTTTTTT. As protein: CASSLSGGAAGELFF.